A single sample is the source of the 21 T cell receptor beta chains below, sequenced in a study of breast tumors, draining lymph nodes, adjacent tissues (dated by TCRdb to the mid-2010s). The library was produced with multiplex PCR. The sequencing machine was an Illumina HiSeq 2000. Using fastp at Q25 and MiXCR, TCRdb reprocessed the public reads and kept productive beta chains. Rows merge per CDR3 protein into single entries with the most common DNA and genes. Counted in this sample were 130,000 or so distinct CDR3 sequences; under 25% of them appeared once. The top ten constitute more than 2.5% of the sample. Lymph node samples were obtained from the axillary draining lymph nodes of breast cancer patients. What was sequenced was axillary lymph node tissue. The receptor set was obtained from a female donor with breast cancer. Some clones in this sample may be carry-over from other donors' samples.

This clonotype was seen only a few times. The gene calls are TRBV28 and TRBJ2-3, with a weak D call TRBD1 (6 bases). V lost 0 bases and J lost 1, with 14 bases in between. From germline, CDR1 is MDHEN and CDR2 SYDVKM. There are 17 residues in the CDR3. CDR3 sequence reads: CASSLWRSAGGTDTQYF. CDR3 nucleotide sequence: TGTGCCAGCAGTTTATGGAGGTCGGCAGGGGGCACAGATACGCAGTATTTT. Full variable domain (outside the CDR3, taken from reference TRBV28 and TRBJ2-3): DVKVTQSSRYLVKRTGEKVFLECVQDMDHENMFWYRQDPGLGLRLIYFSYDVKMKEKGDIPEGYSVSREKKERFSLILESASTNQTSMYLCASSLWRSAGGTDTQYFGPGTRLTVL.

This clonotype was recorded at least ten times. The gene calls are TRBV6-1 and TRBJ2-7; D may be TRBD2 (9 bases). CDR3 length equals 17 residues. The V and J ends lost 1 base and 2 bases respectively, with 18 bases between them. Germline lookup yields CDR1 MNHNS and CDR2 SASEGT. In DNA form, the CDR3 reads TGTGCCAGCAGTGAAGACAGGGGGGCTAGCGGGGCCTACGAGCAGTACTTC. Protein: CASSEDRGASGAYEQYF.

Comment on this clonotype: Being one base from a much bigger clone, this may be a read error. The chain links TRBV7-9 to TRBJ2-1; no definite D call. This CDR3 is 14 amino acids long. The V end was cut by 9 bases, the J end by 13 bases, with 25 bases between. Germline CDR1 reads SEHNR; CDR2 reads FQNEAQ (reference sequence). The CDR3 region has the DNA TGTGCCAGTATGATTGGGGTTCGACAAGAGACCCAGTTCTTC. Protein: CASMIGVRQETQFF. Complete variable domain (other parts from reference TRBV7-9 and TRBJ2-1): DTGVSQNPRHKITKRGQNVTFRCDPISEHNRLYWYRQTLGQGPEFLTYFQNEAQLEKSRLLSDRFSAERPKGSFSTLEIQRTEQGDSAMYLCASMIGVRQETQFFGPGTRLTVL.

This clonotype was detected ten times or more. The rearrangement links TRBV24-1 to TRBJ2-5, with 9 bases matching TRBD1. Germline values: CDR1 KGHDR, CDR2 SFDVKD. The CDR3 runs to 17 residues. V was pared by 5 bases and J by 1 base, with 10 bases of the junction left unmatched. The CDR3 DNA is TGTGCCACCAGTGCCGCCGGGTGGGGACAGGGCCAAGAGACCCAGTACTTC. It specifies CATSAAGWGQGQETQYF.

The sample holds a few counts of this clonotype. The rearrangement uses TRBV30 and TRBJ2-2, with 8 bases matching TRBD2. The CDR3 has 13 residues. CDR1 GTSNPN and CDR2 SVGIG come from the germline V gene (reference sequence). J was trimmed by 5 bases and V by 2 bases; bases with no gene match: 1. CDR3 bases: TGTGCCTGGAGTCGCGGGAGGACCGGGGAGCTGTTTTTT. Protein product: CAWSRGRTGELFF.

This clonotype was detected ten times or more. The chain employs TRBV7-9 and TRBJ2-7; D remains ambiguous. The CDR3 runs 12 residues. Germline CDR1 SEHNR, CDR2 FQNEAQ (reference sequence). Deletions cut 1 base from V and 5 bases from J, with 6 bases between. The DNA of the CDR3 is TGTGCCAGCAGCTTAGAAGTGAACGAGCAGTACTTC. This sequence encodes CASSLEVNEQYF.

This clonotype has a count of ten or more. The chain recombines TRBV11-3 with TRBJ2-3; 13 nucleotides align to TRBD2. The junction had 13 bases not matched to a gene; V was cut back by 5 bases and J by 5 bases. The length of the CDR3 is 18 residues. Germline CDR1 and CDR2: SGHNT and YENEEA. Written as DNA, the CDR3 is TGTGCCAGCAGCCGGGAAGGACTAGCGGGAGCGACCATAGATACGCAGTATTTT. This encodes CASSREGLAGATIDTQYF.

This clonotype was counted many times. The chain uses TRBV5-1 and TRBJ2-5, with D possibly being TRBD1 (6 bases). Per the germline V gene, CDR1 is SGHRS and CDR2 is YFSETQ. V lost 0 bases and J lost 5, with 11 bases in between. CDR3 length: 14 residues. As DNA, the CDR3 is TGCGCCAGCAGCTTGGCCCCAGGGGTGGAGACCCAGTACTTC. Its protein product is CASSLAPGVETQYF.

This clonotype was counted many times. An end of the junction does not agree with germline; a read error may underlie this. The J gene is TRBJ1-3, the V gene TRBV5-5; unclear D gene. Germline V gene lookup returns CDR1 SGHKS and CDR2 YYEKEE (reference sequence). The CDR3 runs to 14 residues. Here the CDR3 DNA reads TGCGCCAGCAGCTTGGGTTCCTCTGGAAACACCATATATTTT. Amino acid sequence: CASSLGSSGNTIYF.

This clonotype was observed at least ten times. This chain links TRBV12-3 or TRBV12-4 with TRBJ2-7; D is perhaps TRBD2 (6 bases). V was pared by 3 bases and J by 8 bases, with 17 bases between. The CDR3 runs 14 residues. This CDR3 is CASSFRGGIWKQYF. As DNA, the CDR3 is TGTGCCAGCAGTTTTAGGGGCGGGATTTGGAAGCAGTACTTC.

The chain has TRBV7-2 and TRBJ2-7; the D gene is possibly TRBD2 (5 bases). Trimming left V 2 bases short and J 6 bases short, with 14 bases between. Germline V CDR1 and CDR2: SGHTA, FQGNSA. CDR3 length equals 14 residues. CDR3 sequence reads: CASSLNAGHCEQYF. The CDR3 nucleotides read TGTGCCAGCAGCTTAAATGCGGGCCACTGCGAGCAGTACTTC.

This clonotype was recorded many times. The chain couples TRBV6-1 to TRBJ2-7; 8 bases are shared with TRBD1. This CDR3 comprises 13 residues. The germline V gene has CDR1 MNHNS and CDR2 SASEGT. The J segment lost 2 bases and the V segment lost 6 bases, leaving 3 bases of the junction unmatched. The CDR3 DNA reads as TGTGCCAGCAGGGGGACAGGCCCCTACGAGCAGTACTTC. Its protein product is CASRGTGPYEQYF.

In its sample, this clonotype was seen many times. The rearrangement joins TRBV12-3 or TRBV12-4 to TRBJ2-2; TRBD2 agrees at 9 bases. CDR3 length: 15 residues. The V and J ends lost 7 bases and 5 bases, in that order; junction bases with no gene match: 8. CDR3 sequence: CASTQTSGTTGELFF. CDR3 in DNA: TGTGCCAGCACCCAGACTAGCGGAACTACCGGGGAGCTGTTTTTT.

In nucleotides, the CDR3 is TGTGCCAGCAGCCCCGGGACTAGCGGGAGGGCTGGCACCGGGGAGCTGTTTTTT. Protein sequence: CASSPGTSGRAGTGELFF. V gene TRBV5-4 combines with J gene TRBJ2-2, with 16 bases fitting TRBD2. The CDR3 is made up of 18 amino acids. V lost 4 bases, J lost 4 bases, and 7 bases stayed unmatched. CDR1 and CDR2 (germline): SGHNT, YYREEE (reference sequence).

This clonotype was seen ten or more times. CDR3 protein: CASSLEGLYEQYF. In DNA, the CDR3 is TGTGCCAGCAGCTTGGAGGGTCTCTACGAGCAGTACTTC. V and J are TRBV5-5 and TRBJ2-7; D gene ambiguous. The germline CDR1 and CDR2 sequences are SGHKS and YYEKEE (reference sequence). Trimming pared 0 bases from V and 3 bases from J, leaving 7 bases between. CDR3 length: 13 residues. Full variable domain (missing parts from reference TRBV5-5 and TRBJ2-7): DAGVTQSPTHLIKTRGQQVTLRCSPISGHKSVSWYQQVLGQGPQFIFQYYEKEERGRGNFPDRFSARQFPNYSSELNVNALLLGDSALYLCASSLEGLYEQYFGPGTRLTVT.

Many counts were recorded for this clonotype. The J gene is TRBJ1-2, the V gene TRBV27; D perhaps matches TRBD1 (5 bases). The germline V gene has CDR1 MNHEY and CDR2 SMNVEV (reference sequence). V lost 6 bases and J 7 bases, leaving 12 bases between the germline ends. CDR3 size: 12 residues. The CDR3: CASSPRRGGYTF. The DNA for the CDR3 is TGTGCCAGCAGCCCGAGGAGGGGTGGCTACACCTTC.

In the case of this clonotype: This may be a read error, as it is one base from a much larger clone. The chain has TRBV12-3 or TRBV12-4 and TRBJ2-2; 7 nucleotides agree with TRBD1. The CDR3 has 14 residues. The CDR3 region has the DNA TGTGCCAGCAGTTTGGGACAGAGCGCCGGGGAGATGTTTTTT. It is translated as CASSLGQSAGEMFF.

A note on this clonotype: Given a much more abundant clone one base away, this may be a read error. The rearrangement uses TRBV5-6 and TRBJ2-1; the D gene is possibly TRBD2 (5 bases). CDR1 is SGHDT and CDR2 is YYEEEE in the germline V gene. V gave up 3 bases and J gave up 0 bases, with 10 bases separating them. The CDR3 is 15 residues long. The chain's CDR3 is CASSSGFRSYNEQFF. The CDR3 DNA sequence: TGTGCCAGCAGCTCGGGGTTCCGCTCCTACAATGAGCAGTTCTTC. The full variable domain, rest sourced from reference TRBV5-6 and TRBJ2-1, is DAGVTQSPTHLIKTRGQQVTLRCSPKSGHDTVSWYQQALGQGPQFIFQYYEEEERQRGNFPDRFSGHQFPNYSSELNVNALLLGDSALYLCASSSGFRSYNEQFFGPGTRLTVL.

The V gene is TRBV6-1, the J gene TRBJ2-1; 7 bases line up with TRBD2. The CDR3 runs 13 residues. Germline V lookup: CDR1 MNHNS, CDR2 SASEGT. Losses at the gene ends were 11 bases for V and 2 bases for J; bases not matched to a gene: 6. CDR3 DNA sequence: TGTGCCGGGGGTCGGGGGGCCTACAATGAGCAGTTCTTC. It is translated as CAGGRGAYNEQFF.

This clonotype was picked up a small number of times. This chain links TRBV12-5 with TRBJ2-1; D might be TRBD2 (6 bases). V was shortened by 3 bases and J by 7 bases, with 16 bases between the two germline ends. The length of the CDR3 is 15 residues. Germline V gives CDR1 LGHNT, CDR2 FRNRAP. The CDR3 bases are TGTGCTAGTGGTTTTGAGGTAGCGGTACCTAATGAGCAGTTCTTC. Its translation: CASGFEVAVPNEQFF.

As concerns this clonotype: A read error is likely, as this CDR3 ends without the conserved phenylalanine or tryptophan. V gene TRBV7-9 combines with J gene TRBJ1-5; D unclear. The germline gives CDR1 SEHNR, CDR2 FQNEAQ (reference sequence). The CDR3 extends over 15 amino acids. The CDR3 here is CAGSLVGLGNQPQHV. For the CDR3, the DNA is TGTGCCGGCAGCTTAGTTGGGTTAGGCAATCAGCCCCAGCATGTT.